This TCR beta chain was captured in a study of T cells in Graves' hyperthyroidism and ophthalmopathy. The overall study: Initial diagnosis, before any treatment, was when peripheral blood was collected.

Exclusion criteria comprised uncontrolled infection, other autoimmune disease, pregnancy or lactation. Out of over 7.5 ml of fresh peripheral blood came the PBMCs. From RNA transcripts, TCR beta CDR3 regions were amplified. Researchers ran a first-round RT-PCR on the TCR CDR3 using the HTBI primer set. From the multiplex PCR reads, TCRdb called clonotypes with MiXCR, one entry per CDR3 protein. The sample lists approximately 520,000 distinct CDR3 sequences, around 20% occurring once. This clonotype was recorded at least ten times. No antigen is known for it. Study-wide results and caveats: Blood also carried most thyroid clonotypes expanded above 0.001.

The CDR3 is 13 residues long. The V and J ends lost 2 bases and 8 bases respectively, with 12 bases between them. Germline CDR1 reads MNHEY; CDR2 reads SVGAGI. V and J are TRBV6-5 and TRBJ1-1, with D perhaps TRBD1 (6 bases). Material for sequencing was blood. The TCR was taken from a man aged 18 to 30 with Graves' hyperthyroidism. As DNA, the CDR3 is TGTGCCAGCAGTTACCTAGGACAGAGAGAAGCTTTCTTT. Translating it yields CASSYLGQREAFF.